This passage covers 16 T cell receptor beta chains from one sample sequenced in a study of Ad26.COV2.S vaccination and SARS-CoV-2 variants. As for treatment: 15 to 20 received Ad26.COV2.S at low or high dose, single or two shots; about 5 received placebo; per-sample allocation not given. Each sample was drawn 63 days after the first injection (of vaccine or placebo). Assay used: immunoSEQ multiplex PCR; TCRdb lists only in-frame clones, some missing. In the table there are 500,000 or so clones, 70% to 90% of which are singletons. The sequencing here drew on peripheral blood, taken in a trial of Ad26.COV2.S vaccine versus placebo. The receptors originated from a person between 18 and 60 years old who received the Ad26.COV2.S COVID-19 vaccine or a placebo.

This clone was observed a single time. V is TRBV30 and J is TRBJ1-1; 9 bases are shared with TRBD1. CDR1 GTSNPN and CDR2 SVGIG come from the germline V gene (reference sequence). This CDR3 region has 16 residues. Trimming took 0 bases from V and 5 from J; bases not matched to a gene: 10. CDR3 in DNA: TGTGCCTGGAGTGTAAGGACAGGGGCGTTTCGGACTGAAGCTTTCTTT. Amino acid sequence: CAWSVRTGAFRTEAFF.

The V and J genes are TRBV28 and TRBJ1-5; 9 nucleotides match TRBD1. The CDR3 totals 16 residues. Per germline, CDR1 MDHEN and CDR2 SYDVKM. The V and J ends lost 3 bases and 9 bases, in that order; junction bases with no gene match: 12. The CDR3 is CASSFRDRARWGPQHF. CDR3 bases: TGTGCCAGCAGTTTCCGGGACAGGGCTAGATGGGGGCCCCAGCATTTT.

CDR3 DNA sequence: TGTGCCAGCTCACCCCCCGGCGGCTACAATGAGCAGTTCTTC. This gives the protein CASSPPGGYNEQFF. The chain carries TRBV18 and TRBJ2-1; D unresolved. V lost 3 bases and J 3 bases, leaving 9 bases between the germline ends. The CDR3 is 14 amino acids. Germline-derived CDR1 and CDR2 are KGHSH and LQKENI. Complete variable domain (other parts from reference TRBV18 and TRBJ2-1): NAGVMQNPRHLVRRRGQEARLRCSPMKGHSHVYWYRQLPEEGLKFMVYLQKENIIDESGMPKERFSAEFPKEGPSILRIQQVVRGDSAAYFCASSPPGGYNEQFFGPGTRLTVL.

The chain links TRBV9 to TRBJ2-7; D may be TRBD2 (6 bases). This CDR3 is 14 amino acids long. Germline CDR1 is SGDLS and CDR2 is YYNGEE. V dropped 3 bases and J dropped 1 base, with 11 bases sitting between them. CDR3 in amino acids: CASSEGTVSYEQYF. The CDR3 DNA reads TGTGCCAGCAGCGAGGGGACTGTGTCCTACGAGCAGTACTTC.

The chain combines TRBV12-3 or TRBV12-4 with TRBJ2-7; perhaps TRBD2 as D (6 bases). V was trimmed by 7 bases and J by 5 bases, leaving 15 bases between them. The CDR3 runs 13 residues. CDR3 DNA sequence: TGTGCCAGCAACCTGTGGGGGGAGGACGAGCAGTACTTC. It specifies CASNLWGEDEQYF.

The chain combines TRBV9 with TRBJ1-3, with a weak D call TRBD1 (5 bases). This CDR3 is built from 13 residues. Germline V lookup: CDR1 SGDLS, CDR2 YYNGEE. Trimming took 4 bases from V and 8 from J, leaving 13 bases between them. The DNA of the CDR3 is TGTGCCAGCAGCCTGTCAGGGTCGGACACCATATATTTT. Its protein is CASSLSGSDTIYF. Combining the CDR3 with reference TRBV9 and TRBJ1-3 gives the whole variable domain DSGVTQTPKHLITATGQRVTLRCSPRSGDLSVYWYQQSLDQGLQFLIQYYNGEERAKGNILERFSAQQFPDLHSELNLSSLELGDSALYFCASSLSGSDTIYFGEGSWLTVV.

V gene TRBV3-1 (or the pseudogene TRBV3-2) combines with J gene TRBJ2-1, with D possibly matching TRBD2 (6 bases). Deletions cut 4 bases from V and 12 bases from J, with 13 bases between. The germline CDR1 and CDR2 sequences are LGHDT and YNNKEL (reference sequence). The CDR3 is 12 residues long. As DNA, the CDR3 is TGTGCCAGCAGCCGAACCGGGACTCGGCAGTTCTTC. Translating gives CASSRTGTRQFF.

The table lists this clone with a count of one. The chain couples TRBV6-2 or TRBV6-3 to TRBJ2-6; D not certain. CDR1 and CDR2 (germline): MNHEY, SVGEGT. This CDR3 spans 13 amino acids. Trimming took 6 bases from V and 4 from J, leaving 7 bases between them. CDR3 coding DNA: TGTGCCAGCAGCCTATCCGGGGCCAACGTCCTGACTTTC. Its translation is CASSLSGANVLTF.

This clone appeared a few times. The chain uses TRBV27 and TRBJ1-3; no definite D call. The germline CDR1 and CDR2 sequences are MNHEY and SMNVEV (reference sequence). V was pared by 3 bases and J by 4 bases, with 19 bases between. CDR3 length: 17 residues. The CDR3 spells CASSLYPPWEQGNTIYF. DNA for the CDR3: TGTGCCAGCAGTTTGTACCCCCCATGGGAGCAAGGAAACACCATATATTTT.

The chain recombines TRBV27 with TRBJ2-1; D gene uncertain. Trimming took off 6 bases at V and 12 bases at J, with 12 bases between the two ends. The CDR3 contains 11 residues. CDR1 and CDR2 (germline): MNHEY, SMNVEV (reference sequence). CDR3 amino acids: CASSTPGPQFF. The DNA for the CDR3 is TGTGCCAGCAGCACCCCTGGACCGCAGTTCTTC.

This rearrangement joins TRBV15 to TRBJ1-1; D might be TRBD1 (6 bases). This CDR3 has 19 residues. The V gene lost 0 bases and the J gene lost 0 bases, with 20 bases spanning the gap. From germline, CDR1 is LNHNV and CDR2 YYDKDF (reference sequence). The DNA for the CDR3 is TGTGCCACCAGCAGAGACCCCGGGGGGCGCCTCGGCATGAACACTGAAGCTTTCTTT. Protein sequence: CATSRDPGGRLGMNTEAFF.

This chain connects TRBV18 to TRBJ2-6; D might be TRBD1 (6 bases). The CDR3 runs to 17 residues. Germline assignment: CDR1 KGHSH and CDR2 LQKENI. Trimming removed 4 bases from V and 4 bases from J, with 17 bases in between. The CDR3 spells CASSRTQGLAGANVLTF. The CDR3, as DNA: TGTGCCAGCTCACGGACGCAGGGGTTAGCGGGGGCCAACGTCCTGACTTTC.

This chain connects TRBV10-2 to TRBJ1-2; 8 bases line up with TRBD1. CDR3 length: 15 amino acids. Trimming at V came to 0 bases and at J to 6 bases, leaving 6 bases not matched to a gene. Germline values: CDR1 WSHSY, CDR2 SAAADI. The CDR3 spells CASSESETGVNGYTF. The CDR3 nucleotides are TGCGCCAGCAGTGAGTCCGAGACAGGGGTTAATGGCTACACCTTC.

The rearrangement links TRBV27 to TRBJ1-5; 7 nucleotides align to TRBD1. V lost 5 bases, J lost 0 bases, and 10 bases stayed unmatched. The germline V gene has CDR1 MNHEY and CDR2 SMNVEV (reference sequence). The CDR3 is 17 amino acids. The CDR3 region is CASSRAGGPYSNQPQHF. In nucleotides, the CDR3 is TGTGCCAGCAGTAGGGCAGGGGGACCCTATAGCAATCAGCCCCAGCATTTT.

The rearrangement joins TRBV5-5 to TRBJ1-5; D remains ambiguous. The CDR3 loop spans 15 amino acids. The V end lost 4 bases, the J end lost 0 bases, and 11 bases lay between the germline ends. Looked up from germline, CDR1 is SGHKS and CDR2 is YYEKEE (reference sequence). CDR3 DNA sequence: TGTGCCAGCAGCGCGACCCCCTATAGCAATCAGCCCCAGCATTTT. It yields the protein CASSATPYSNQPQHF.

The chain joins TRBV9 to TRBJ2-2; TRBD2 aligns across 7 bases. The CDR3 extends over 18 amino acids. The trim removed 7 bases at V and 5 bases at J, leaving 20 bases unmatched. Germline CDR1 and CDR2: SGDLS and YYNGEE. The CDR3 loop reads CASSGEGFQLPKTGELFF. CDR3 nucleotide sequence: TGTGCCAGCTCCGGGGAGGGGTTCCAACTACCCAAAACCGGGGAGCTGTTTTTT.